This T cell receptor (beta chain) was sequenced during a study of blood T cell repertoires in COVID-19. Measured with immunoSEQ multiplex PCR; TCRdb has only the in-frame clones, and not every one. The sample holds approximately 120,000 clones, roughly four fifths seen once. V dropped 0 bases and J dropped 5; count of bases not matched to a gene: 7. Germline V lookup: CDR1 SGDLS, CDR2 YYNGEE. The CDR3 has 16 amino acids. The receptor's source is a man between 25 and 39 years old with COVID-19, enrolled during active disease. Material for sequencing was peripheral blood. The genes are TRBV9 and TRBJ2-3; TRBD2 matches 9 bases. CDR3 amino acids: CASSVEARGGIDTQYF. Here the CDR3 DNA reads TGTGCCAGCAGCGTAGAAGCGCGGGGGGGCATAGATACGCAGTATTTT.